Listed here are 6 T cell receptor beta chains from one sample, sequenced in a study of blood T cell repertoires in COVID-19. Repertoires were generated with immunoSEQ multiplex PCR, while TCRdb's copy carries only in-frame clones and drops some. The sample holds under 400,000 clones; approximately 91% are singletons and the top ten take approximately 1%. The sequenced material came from PBMCs or T cells enriched from blood (not recorded which). These receptors originate from a woman younger than 45 who had been exposed to COVID-19.

The chain links TRBV9 to TRBJ2-1; no definite D call. The CDR3 runs 15 residues. V lost 0 bases to trimming and J lost 1 base, with 8 bases between them. Germline V gene lookup returns CDR1 SGDLS and CDR2 YYNGEE. This chain's CDR3 is CASSVVEWSYNEQFF. CDR3 nucleotide sequence: TGTGCCAGCAGCGTAGTCGAGTGGTCCTACAATGAGCAGTTCTTC.

The chain uses TRBV5-1 and TRBJ2-1, with TRBD2 matching 15 bases. Germline V lookup: CDR1 SGHRS, CDR2 YFSETQ. This CDR3 comprises 20 residues. With 2 bases clipped from V and 1 base from J, the junction kept 10 bases outside the gene matches. CDR3 sequence: CASSFVGGLAGGGSYNEQFF. CDR3 coding DNA: TGCGCCAGCAGCTTTGTGGGGGGACTAGCGGGAGGCGGGTCCTACAATGAGCAGTTCTTC.

The rearrangement joins TRBV5-1 to TRBJ2-1, with 10 bases fitting TRBD2. CDR3 length: 18 residues. Looked up from germline, CDR1 is SGHRS and CDR2 is YFSETQ. J lost 0 bases, V lost 0 bases, and 6 bases had no gene match. CDR3 sequence reads: CASSLGWTSGVSYNEQFF. CDR3 coding DNA: TGCGCCAGCAGCTTGGGTTGGACTAGCGGAGTCTCCTACAATGAGCAGTTCTTC.

V and J are TRBV11-2 and TRBJ2-7; D uncertain. This CDR3 has 13 residues. Trimming stripped 1 base from V and 3 bases from J, with 7 bases between. Germline values: CDR1 SGHAT, CDR2 FQNNGV. For the CDR3, the DNA is TGTGCCAGCAGCTTAGTTGGCGGCTACGAGCAGTACTTC. It codes for CASSLVGGYEQYF. The whole variable domain, remainder taken from reference TRBV11-2 and TRBJ2-7, is EAGVAQSPRYKIIEKRQSVAFWCNPISGHATLYWYQQILGQGPKLLIQFQNNGVVDDSQLPKDRFSAERLKGVDSTLKIQPAKLEDSAVYLCASSLVGGYEQYFGPGTRLTVT.

Here the CDR3 DNA reads TGTGCCAGCAGTCCCCCGGGACAGGGGCCGCAACCCCTCCACTTT. Its translation: CASSPPGQGPQPLHF. The V and J genes are TRBV6-5 and TRBJ1-6; 10 nucleotides align to TRBD1. V trimming: 5 bases; J trimming: 12 bases; junction bases outside the gene matches: 10. CDR1 is MNHEY and CDR2 is SVGAGI in the germline V gene. This CDR3 is 15 amino acids long.

This chain uses TRBV24-1 with TRBJ2-7; 8 nucleotides align to TRBD1. CDR3 length equals 17 residues. The V gene's germline CDR1 is KGHDR and CDR2 SFDVKD. Germline trimming cut 2 bases from V and 1 base from J; bases unmatched to any gene: 9. The CDR3 nucleotides are TGTGCCACCAGTGATTATGGACAGGGAAAAAGGTCCTACGAGCAGTACTTC. Residues: CATSDYGQGKRSYEQYF.